These 5 T cell receptor beta chains were sequenced from one sample in a study of CD8+CD57+ T cells in acquired aplastic anemia. Patients picked for sequencing had shown CD8+CD57+ cell expansion detected by flow cytometry. Profiling that covered TCR beta VDJ and CDR3 relied on genomic DNA as its template. One entry per CDR3 protein, called by TCRdb with MiXCR from the reads. The table lists 200,000 or so distinct CDR3 sequences, under 55% of them singletons, with around 20% in the top ten. The sequencing sample was made of sorted CD4+, CD8+, or CD8+CD57+ T cells (not recorded which) from PBMCs. Receptors were obtained from a human donor with aplastic anemia.

This clonotype was seen at least ten times. The chain combines TRBV19 with TRBJ1-5; 7 bases match TRBD1. CDR3 length: 14 amino acids. With 5 bases clipped from V and 9 bases from J, the junction kept 10 bases outside the gene matches. Germline V gene sequence: CDR1 LNHDA, CDR2 SQIVND (reference sequence). The CDR3 bases are TGTGCCAGTAGTGTGGGACAGTCGAAAGGGCCCCAGCATTTT. This translates into CASSVGQSKGPQHF.

A remark on this clonotype: The junction differs from germline at one of its ends, possibly a read error. V and J are TRBV20-1 and TRBJ2-7; TRBD2 matches at 8 bases. This CDR3 spans 13 amino acids. Germline V gene data show CDR1 as DFQATT and CDR2 as SNEGSKA (reference sequence). The CDR3 spells CSALKRGAGELYF. In DNA, the CDR3 is TGCAGTGCTCTAAAGCGGGGAGCGGGGGAGCTGTACTTC.

This clonotype was counted once. A much larger clone lies a single base off, so this may be a read error. The CDR3 DNA sequence: TGTGCCATCAGTGGGGGGGAAACCCTCGTGGATGAGCAGTTCTTC. Translating gives CAISGGETLVDEQFF. V gene TRBV10-3 combines with J gene TRBJ2-1; a possible D gene is TRBD2 (6 bases). The CDR3 length is 15 residues. Germline CDR1 ENHRY, CDR2 SYGVKD. V lost 4 bases and J lost 8, with 18 bases in between.

There are a few counts of this clonotype. The chain joins TRBV7-8 to TRBJ2-3; unclear D gene. There are 14 residues in the CDR3. Germline-derived CDR1 and CDR2 are SGHVS and FQNEAQ. V was pared by 1 base and J by 4 bases, with 9 bases between. CDR3 loop: CASSLDLRSDTQYF. For the CDR3, the DNA is TGTGCCAGCAGCTTAGACCTCAGGTCAGATACGCAGTATTTT.

This chain links TRBV10-3 with TRBJ1-2; D is ambiguous. The CDR3 totals 15 residues. Germline CDR1 ENHRY, CDR2 SYGVKD. Between the trimmed V and J ends, which lost 2 bases and 5 bases, there was a span of 15 bases. CDR3 sequence (DNA): TGTGCCATCAGTGAGGTCGATGAGGGTTGGTATGGCTACACCTTC. It is translated as CAISEVDEGWYGYTF.